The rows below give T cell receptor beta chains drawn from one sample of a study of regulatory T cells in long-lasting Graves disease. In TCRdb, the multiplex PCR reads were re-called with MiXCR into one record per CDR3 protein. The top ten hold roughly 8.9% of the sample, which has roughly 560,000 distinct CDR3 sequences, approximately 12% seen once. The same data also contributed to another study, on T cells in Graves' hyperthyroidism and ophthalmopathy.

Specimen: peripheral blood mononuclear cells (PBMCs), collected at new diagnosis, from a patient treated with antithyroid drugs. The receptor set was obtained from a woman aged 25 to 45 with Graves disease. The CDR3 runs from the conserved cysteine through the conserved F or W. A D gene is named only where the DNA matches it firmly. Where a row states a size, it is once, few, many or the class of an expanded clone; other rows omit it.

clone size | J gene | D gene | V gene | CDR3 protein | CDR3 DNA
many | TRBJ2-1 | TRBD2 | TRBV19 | CASRAGLAVRSEQFF | TGTGCCAGTAGGGCGGGACTAGCGGTAAGGAGTGAGCAGTTCTTC
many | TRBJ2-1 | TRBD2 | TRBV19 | CASSTLGTSKNEQFF | TGTGCCAGTAGTACCCTTGGGACTAGCAAGAATGAGCAGTTCTTC
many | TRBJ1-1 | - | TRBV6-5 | CASSSAAWVTEAFF | TGTGCCAGCAGTTCCGCAGCGTGGGTCACTGAAGCTTTCTTT
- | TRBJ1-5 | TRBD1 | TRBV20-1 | CSASERQGHQPQHF | TGCAGTGCTAGCGAAAGACAGGGGCATCAGCCCCAGCATTTT
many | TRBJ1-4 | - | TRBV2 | CATLGWPEEEKLFF | TGTGCCACCCTAGGGTGGCCCGAAGAGGAAAAACTGTTTTTT
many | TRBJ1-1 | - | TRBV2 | CASSDEAKTGPMNTEAFF | TGTGCCAGCAGTGACGAAGCGAAAACAGGGCCCATGAACACTGAAGCTTTCTTT
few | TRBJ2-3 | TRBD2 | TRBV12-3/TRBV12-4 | CASSLRGGGFDTQYF | TGTGCCAGCAGTTTAAGGGGCGGGGGATTTGATACGCAGTATTTT
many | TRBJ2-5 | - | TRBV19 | CASSIVTGRGPQYF | TGTGCCAGTAGTATAGTTACAGGGCGGGGGCCCCAGTACTTC
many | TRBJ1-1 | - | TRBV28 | CASSLEPRNTEAFF | TGTGCCAGCAGTTTGGAGCCGCGGAACACTGAAGCTTTCTTT
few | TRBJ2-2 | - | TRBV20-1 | CSAPGTAAGELFF | TGCAGTGCCCCTGGGACGGCGGCCGGGGAGCTGTTTTTT
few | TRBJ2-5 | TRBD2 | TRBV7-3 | CASSPTSGSKTQYF | TGTGCCAGCAGCCCAACTAGCGGGAGTAAGACCCAGTACTTC
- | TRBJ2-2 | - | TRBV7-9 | CASSLDPPGTGELFF | TGTGCCAGCAGCTTGGATCCCCCGGGGACCGGGGAGCTGTTTTTT
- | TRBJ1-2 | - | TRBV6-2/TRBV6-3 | CASILGSTTPYGYTF | TGTGCCAGCATCCTGGGCAGTACTACTCCCTATGGCTACACCTTC
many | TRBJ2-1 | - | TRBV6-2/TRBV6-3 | CASSYVYEQFF | TGTGCCAGCAGTTATGTCTATGAGCAGTTCTTC
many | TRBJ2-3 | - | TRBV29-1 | CSVVPRTAQHTDTQYF | TGCAGCGTTGTGCCCCGGACAGCCCAGCACACAGATACGCAGTATTTT
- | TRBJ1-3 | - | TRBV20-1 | CSAIRGASGNTIYF | TGCAGTGCTATCCGGGGGGCTTCTGGAAACACCATATATTTT
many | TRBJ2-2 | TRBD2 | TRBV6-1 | CASSRTSVTGELFF | TGTGCCAGCAGTCGGACTAGCGTTACCGGGGAGCTGTTTTTT
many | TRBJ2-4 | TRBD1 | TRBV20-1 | CSARSDRDVKNIQYF | TGCAGTGCTAGATCCGACAGGGATGTCAAAAACATTCAGTACTTC
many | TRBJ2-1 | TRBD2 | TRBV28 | CASSLSTSGRRSEQFF | TGTGCCAGCAGTTTATCCACTAGCGGGAGACGGAGTGAGCAGTTCTTC
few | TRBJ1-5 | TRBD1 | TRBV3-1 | CASSQGQSNQPQHF | TGTGCCAGCAGCCAGGGACAGAGCAATCAGCCCCAGCATTTT
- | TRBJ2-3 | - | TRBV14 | CASSQYGGSLITDTQYF | TGTGCCAGCAGCCAATATGGAGGGAGCCTGATCACAGATACGCAGTATTTT
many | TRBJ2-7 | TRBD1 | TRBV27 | CASRSPGQTYEQYF | TGTGCCAGCAGATCTCCGGGACAGACCTACGAGCAGTACTTC
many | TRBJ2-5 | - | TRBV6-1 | CASSPRGYQETQYF | TGTGCCAGCAGCCCAAGGGGGTACCAAGAGACCCAGTACTTC
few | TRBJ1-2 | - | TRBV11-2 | CASSGRQYGYTF | TGTGCCAGCAGCGGACGACAGTATGGCTACACCTTC
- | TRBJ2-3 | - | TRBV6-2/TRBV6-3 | CASRDRPDTQYF | TGTGCCAGCCGGGACCGGCCCGATACGCAGTATTTT
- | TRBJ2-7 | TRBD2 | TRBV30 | CAWSGAGGPTQYF | TGTGCCTGGTCGGGAGCGGGAGGGCCGACGCAGTACTTC
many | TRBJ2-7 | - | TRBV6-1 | CASRAGPIPYQQYF | TGTGCCAGTAGGGCGGGCCCGATCCCTTACCAGCAGTACTTC
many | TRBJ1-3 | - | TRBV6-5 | CASSYSWPGLFGNTIYF | TGTGCCAGCAGTTACTCTTGGCCAGGGTTGTTTGGAAACACCATATATTTT
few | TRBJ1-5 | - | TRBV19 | CASKTGPHQPQHF | TGTGCCAGTAAGACAGGACCCCATCAGCCCCAGCATTTT
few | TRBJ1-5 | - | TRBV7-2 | CASSLDFNQPQHF | TGTGCCAGCAGCCTGGATTTTAATCAGCCCCAGCATTTT
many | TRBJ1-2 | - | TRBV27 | CASSLSAGDGYTF | TGTGCCAGCAGTTTATCAGCAGGGGATGGCTACACCTTC